The 22 T cell receptor beta chains below come from one sample, sequenced in a study of OX40 agonist ivuxolimab in advanced cancers. Using immunoSEQ multiplex PCR, the repertoire was profiled, and TCRdb retains in-frame clones only, with some absent. Of about 43,000 clones listed, 80% are singletons. The sample was CD4+ or CD8+ T cells sorted from blood, taken in a trial of the OX40 agonist ivuxolimab. The receptor set was obtained from an adult with an advanced solid tumor such as melanoma, head and neck, liver or kidney cancer.

This clone was recorded a few times. This chain connects TRBV30 to TRBJ1-6; TRBD1 matches 9 bases. CDR3 length: 14 residues. V lost 5 bases and J lost 9; bases outside the gene matches: 8. The germline gives CDR1 GTSNPN, CDR2 SVGIG (reference sequence). The CDR3 spells CAWRQGTGSSPLHF. In DNA, the CDR3 is TGTGCCTGGCGACAAGGGACAGGGAGTTCACCCCTCCACTTT. The full variable domain, in which reference TRBV30 and TRBJ1-6 provide the parts outside the CDR3, is SQTIHQWPATLVQPVGSPLSLECTVEGTSNPNLYWYRQAAGRGLQLLFYSVGIGQISSEVPQNLSASRPQDRQFILSSKKLLLSDSGFYLCAWRQGTGSSPLHFGNGTRLTVT.

The chain carries TRBV30 and TRBJ1-2, with a weak D call TRBD1 (6 bases). Germline V gives CDR1 GTSNPN, CDR2 SVGIG (reference sequence). This CDR3 is built from 14 residues. Trimming took 0 bases from V and 6 from J, leaving 14 bases between them. The DNA for the CDR3 is TGTGCCTGGAGTGTCCGGGCCTCAGGGGATGGCTACACCTTC. Translating it yields CAWSVRASGDGYTF.

The chain links TRBV7-9 to TRBJ1-3, with D unclear. V lost 0 bases, J lost 3 bases, and 6 bases lay in between. CDR1 is SEHNR, CDR2 FQNEAQ, per germline (reference sequence). This CDR3 comprises 14 residues. The CDR3 DNA follows: TGTGCCAGCAGCTTAGCCACTTTTGGAAACACCATATATTTT. Translated: CASSLATFGNTIYF.

This clone has only a few counts. The rearrangement links TRBV18 to TRBJ1-1, with D unclear. This CDR3 contains 13 residues. The germline gives CDR1 KGHSH, CDR2 LQKENI. The ends were cut back, 6 bases at V and 2 bases at J, with 10 bases in the middle. DNA of the CDR3: TGTGCCAGCTCCCTAGGCGGAAACACTGAAGCTTTCTTT. Protein sequence: CASSLGGNTEAFF.

The V and J genes are TRBV4-1 and TRBJ2-3; 12 bases line up with TRBD2. From germline, CDR1 is MGHRA and CDR2 YSYEKL. V trimming: 3 bases; J trimming: 5 bases; junction bases outside the gene matches: 15. This CDR3 region has 19 residues. CDR3 in amino acids: CASSHGERGLAGRGDTQYF. The CDR3 nucleotides are TGCGCCAGCAGCCATGGGGAGCGCGGACTAGCGGGAAGAGGAGATACGCAGTATTTT.

The genes are TRBV7-9 and TRBJ2-3, with 7 bases fitting TRBD1. J gave up 3 bases and V 1 base, and 1 base lay outside the gene matches. CDR1 is SEHNR, CDR2 FQNEAQ, per germline (reference sequence). The CDR3 has 14 amino acids. CDR3 amino acids: CASSLDRGTDTQYF. CDR3 nucleotides: TGTGCCAGCAGCTTAGACAGGGGAACAGATACGCAGTATTTT.

The CDR3 coding sequence is TGCGCCAGCAGCCAAGGAGACTGGCTAGCCAAAAACATTCAGTACTTC. As protein: CASSQGDWLAKNIQYF. The V and J genes are TRBV4-3 and TRBJ2-4; D ambiguous. The CDR3 extends over 16 amino acids. The V gene lost 1 base and the J gene lost 0 bases, with 10 bases spanning the gap. Germline assignment: CDR1 LGHNA and CDR2 YSLEER.

This clone was detected only once. The rearrangement links TRBV5-1 to TRBJ2-6; D is unresolved. CDR3 size: 15 residues. The germline V gene encodes CDR1 SGHRS and CDR2 YFSETQ. V dropped 4 bases and J dropped 0 bases, with 8 bases sitting between them. The CDR3 DNA reads TGCGCCAGCAGCCTAACTACCTCTGGGGCCAACGTCCTGACTTTC. It is translated as CASSLTTSGANVLTF.

This clone appeared once. The chain has TRBV7-2 and TRBJ2-3, with 9 bases matching TRBD2. The CDR3 spans 18 residues. Germline CDR1 and CDR2: SGHTA and FQGNSA. The ends lost 0 bases at V and 0 bases at J; junction bases unmatched: 7. In DNA, the CDR3 is TGTGCCAGCAGCTTAGCGGTAGGGGCGGGGGGGAGCACAGATACGCAGTATTTT. Encoded protein: CASSLAVGAGGSTDTQYF.

The DNA of the CDR3 is TGCAGCGTTCATTCGGTCACTGAAGCTTTCTTT. The encoded protein is CSVHSVTEAFF. The rearrangement uses TRBV29-1 and TRBJ1-1, with D uncertain. Germline loops: CDR1 SQVTM, CDR2 ANQGSEA. This CDR3 is 11 amino acids long. Trimming cost V 5 bases and J 4 bases, with 8 bases left between them.

V gene TRBV9 combines with J gene TRBJ2-3; TRBD2 matches at 9 bases. CDR1 is SGDLS, CDR2 YYNGEE, per germline. CDR3 length equals 16 residues. V was clipped by 0 bases and J by 4 bases; unmatched bases: 6. CDR3 loop: CASSVVTAGGSDTQYF. In DNA, the CDR3 is TGTGCCAGCAGCGTAGTCACGGCGGGAGGGTCAGATACGCAGTATTTT.

In its sample, this clone was seen once. The rearrangement joins TRBV6-6 to TRBJ2-1, with TRBD2 as a possible D gene (5 bases). Trimming pared 7 bases from V and 8 bases from J, leaving 15 bases between. There are 13 residues in the CDR3. Germline assignment: CDR1 MNHNY and CDR2 SVGAGI (reference sequence). CDR3 sequence: CASTPLLDYEQFF. CDR3 coding DNA: TGTGCCAGCACACCGCTACTAGACTATGAGCAGTTCTTC.

This clone was counted a few times. The junction does not match germline at one end; this may be a read error. V gene TRBV10-3 combines with J gene TRBJ1-2; TRBD1 agrees at 7 bases. The CDR3 consists of 14 residues. Germline lookup yields CDR1 ENHRY and CDR2 SYGVKD. CDR3 nucleotide sequence: TGTGCCAGCAGTTACGGCAGGGGGGTGGAAGGCTACACCTTC. It is translated as CASSYGRGVEGYTF.

CDR3 sequence reads: CSVSFQGDSNQPQHF. The CDR3, as DNA: TGCAGCGTTTCGTTCCAGGGAGATAGCAATCAGCCCCAGCATTTT. The chain uses TRBV29-1 and TRBJ1-5; possible D gene TRBD1, 5 bases. The CDR3 runs to 15 residues. Per germline, CDR1 SQVTM and CDR2 ANQGSEA. Trimming left V 5 bases short and J 0 bases short, with 14 bases between.

The rearrangement links TRBV9 to TRBJ2-3; D is unresolved. CDR3 length equals 13 residues. CDR1 is SGDLS, CDR2 YYNGEE, per germline. The V end lost 0 bases, the J end lost 3 bases, and 5 bases lay between the germline ends. CDR3 amino acids: CASSVGQTDTQYF. The CDR3 region has the DNA TGTGCCAGCAGCGTAGGGCAGACAGATACGCAGTATTTT.

The chain combines TRBV7-2 with TRBJ2-4; D may be TRBD1 (6 bases). CDR1 and CDR2 from the germline V gene are SGHTA and FQGNSA. V gave up 6 bases and J gave up 6 bases, with 12 bases separating them. This CDR3 region has 13 residues. The CDR3 sequence is CASRPGHVNIQYF. CDR3 coding DNA: TGTGCCAGCAGACCGGGACACGTAAACATTCAGTACTTC.

This chain joins TRBV15 and TRBJ2-1, with TRBD2 identical over 12 bases. V lost 1 base, J lost 8 bases, and 12 bases stayed unmatched. CDR1 is LNHNV, CDR2 YYDKDF, per germline (reference sequence). CDR3 length: 18 amino acids. DNA for the CDR3: TGTGCCACCAGCAGAGTCTACGCTAGCGGGGGGGTTCTCGATGAGCAGTTCTTC. It encodes CATSRVYASGGVLDEQFF.

V gene TRBV5-5 combines with J gene TRBJ1-5; unclear D gene. The germline CDR1 and CDR2 sequences are SGHKS and YYEKEE (reference sequence). V lost 2 bases to trimming and J lost 0 bases, with 9 bases between them. This CDR3 comprises 15 residues. The CDR3 loop is CASSFQQNSNQPQHF. The CDR3 DNA sequence: TGTGCCAGCAGCTTTCAGCAGAATAGCAATCAGCCCCAGCATTTT.

The rearrangement joins TRBV7-2 to TRBJ1-1; D perhaps matches TRBD1 (5 bases). CDR1 and CDR2 (germline): SGHTA, FQGNSA. This CDR3 is 13 amino acids long. V was pared by 8 bases and J by 5 bases, with 15 bases between. The chain's CDR3 is CASGSTGTTEAFF. Here the CDR3 DNA reads TGTGCCAGCGGCAGTACCGGGACGACTGAAGCTTTCTTT.

The CDR3 DNA is TGTGCCAGCAGTCTCCAGGGCCAGAGGACTGAAGCTTTCTTT. Translating it yields CASSLQGQRTEAFF. V gene TRBV6-5 combines with J gene TRBJ1-1; tentative D call: TRBD1 (5 bases). Germline lookup yields CDR1 MNHEY and CDR2 SVGAGI. V was clipped by 5 bases and J by 5 bases, with 15 bases between them. The CDR3 is 14 residues long.

This chain uses TRBV5-8 with TRBJ2-2; the match to TRBD2 covers 10 bases. The ends lost 5 bases at V and 4 bases at J; junction bases unmatched: 11. CDR1 and CDR2 (germline): SGHTS, YDEGEE. The CDR3 totals 17 residues. CDR3 region: CASRFYHSGRPTGELFF. Written as DNA, the CDR3 is TGTGCCAGCAGATTTTACCATAGCGGGAGGCCCACCGGGGAGCTGTTTTTT.

This clone was seen a few times. V gene TRBV5-8 combines with J gene TRBJ2-7; D is unclear. The germline gives CDR1 SGHTS, CDR2 YDEGEE. V lost 0 bases and J lost 6, with 10 bases in between. CDR3 size: 13 residues. The CDR3 nucleotides read TGTGCCAGCAGCTTGGCCGGAGTGGGCGAGCAGTACTTC. This translates into CASSLAGVGEQYF.